This TCR beta chain was captured by sequencing in a study of T cells in Graves' hyperthyroidism and ophthalmopathy. There are a few counts of this clonotype. RNA transcripts provided the source from which TCR beta CDR3 regions were amplified. RT-PCR in the first round (using the HTBI primer set) targeted the TCR CDR3. TCRdb fed the multiplex PCR reads into MiXCR, producing one record per CDR3 protein. The data show over 700,000 distinct CDR3 sequences, roughly 20% seen once. The CDR3 contains 17 residues. Looked up from germline, CDR1 is MNHNS and CDR2 is SASEGT. V was clipped by 5 bases and J by 1 base, with 19 bases between them.

The clonotype was recovered from a woman between 50 and 59 years old with Graves' hyperthyroidism that later progressed to Graves' ophthalmopathy. The sequencing input was blood. V gene TRBV6-1 combines with J gene TRBJ2-3; D uncertain. CDR3 protein: CASSFPPLGPGTDTQYF. CDR3 coding DNA: TGTGCCAGCAGTTTCCCACCCCTAGGCCCCGGCACAGATACGCAGTATTTT.